The source of this T cell receptor (beta chain) is a study of response to subunit inactivated influenza vaccine. General study results and limits: Each seasonal influenza vaccination recruits few new T cells, the authors suggested.

This clonotype was observed a handful of times. The target antigen is unknown. Germline V gene sequence: CDR1 MNHEY, CDR2 SMNVEV (reference sequence). The CDR3 is 14 residues long. V was shortened by 2 bases and J by 7 bases, with 12 bases between the two germline ends. TCRdb processed the RT-PCR reads anew with MiXCR; each CDR3 protein has one entry. Of some 640,000 distinct CDR3 sequences in the sample, approximately 14% were seen once. The receptor was derived from a man aged 50 to 59 who received an inactivated influenza vaccine. This specimen consisted of PBMCs from blood, obtained approximately 15 days before vaccination. The chain employs TRBV27 and TRBJ1-5; D not certain. As DNA, the CDR3 is TGTGCCAGCAGTTTACGTGCGGGTGGGCAGCCCCAGCATTTT. Its protein is CASSLRAGGQPQHF.